This T cell receptor beta chain was found in a study of blood T cell repertoires in COVID-19. Whole-study context: Sites in the United States, Italy and Spain provided acute and convalescent COVID-19 samples. T cells, B-cell-depleted T cells, or PBMCs supplied cDNA or gDNA.

The CDR3 spans 14 residues. V lost 4 bases to trimming and J lost 6 bases, with 10 bases between them. CDR1 and CDR2 from the germline V gene are SEHNR and FQNEAQ (reference sequence). The authors' processing: Estimation of nucleated cell counts was performed using reference gene primer amplification. TCRdb's table, derived via immunoSEQ multiplex PCR, lists solely in-frame clones and lacks some. V and J calls plus clone size are reproduced from that table; the DNA served to infer D and trimming. This repertoire shows 90,000 to 100,000 clones, over 70% found once; its top ten account for roughly a tenth.

Input material: peripheral blood. The clonotype originates from a woman older than 75 with acute or convalescent COVID-19. V and J are TRBV7-9 and TRBJ1-6; D not certain. This CDR3 reads CASSSGETNSPLHF. CDR3 DNA: TGTGCCAGCAGCTCCGGAGAGACTAATTCACCCCTCCACTTT.